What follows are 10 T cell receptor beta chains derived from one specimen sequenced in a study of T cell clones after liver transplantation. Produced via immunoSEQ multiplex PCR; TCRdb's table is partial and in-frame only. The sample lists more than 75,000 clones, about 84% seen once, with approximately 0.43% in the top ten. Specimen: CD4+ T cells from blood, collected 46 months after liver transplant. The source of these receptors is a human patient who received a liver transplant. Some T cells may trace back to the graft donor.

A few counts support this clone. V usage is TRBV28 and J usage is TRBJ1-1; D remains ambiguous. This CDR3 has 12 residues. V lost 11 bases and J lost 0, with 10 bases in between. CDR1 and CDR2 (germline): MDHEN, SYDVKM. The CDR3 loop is CASSRMNTEAFF. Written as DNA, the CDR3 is TGTGCCTCGTCGAGGATGAACACTGAAGCTTTCTTT.

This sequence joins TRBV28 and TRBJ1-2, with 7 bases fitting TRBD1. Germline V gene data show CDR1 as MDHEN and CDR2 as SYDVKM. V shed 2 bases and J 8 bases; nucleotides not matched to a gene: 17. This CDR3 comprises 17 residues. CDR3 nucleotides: TGTGCCAGCAGTTTAAGTACGCGGGGAGGGGGCGCGGGAGGCTACACCTTC. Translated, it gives CASSLSTRGGGAGGYTF.

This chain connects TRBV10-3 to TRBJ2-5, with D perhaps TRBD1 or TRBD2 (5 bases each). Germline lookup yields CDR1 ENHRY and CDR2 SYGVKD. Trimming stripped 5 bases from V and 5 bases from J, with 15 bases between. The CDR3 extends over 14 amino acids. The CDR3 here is CAISSGASVETQYF. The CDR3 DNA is TGTGCCATCAGTTCCGGGGCGAGTGTGGAGACCCAGTACTTC.

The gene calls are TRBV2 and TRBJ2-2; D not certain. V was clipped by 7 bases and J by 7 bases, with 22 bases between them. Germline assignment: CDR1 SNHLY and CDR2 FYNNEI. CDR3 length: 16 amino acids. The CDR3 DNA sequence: TGTGCCAGCACCACCCCCGGCGGTAGCCCCGTCGGGGAGCTGTTTTTT. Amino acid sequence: CASTTPGGSPVGELFF. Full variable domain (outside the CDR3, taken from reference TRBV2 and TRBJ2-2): EPEVTQTPSHQVTQMGQEVILRCVPISNHLYFYWYRQILGQKVEFLVSFYNNEISEKSEIFDDQFSVERPDGSNFTLKIRSTKLEDSAMYFCASTTPGGSPVGELFFGEGSRLTVL.

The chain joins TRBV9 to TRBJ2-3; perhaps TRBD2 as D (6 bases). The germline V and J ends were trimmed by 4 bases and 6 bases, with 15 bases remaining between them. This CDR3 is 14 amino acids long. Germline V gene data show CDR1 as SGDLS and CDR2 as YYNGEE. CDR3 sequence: CASSRLEGWDTQYF. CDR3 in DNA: TGTGCCAGCAGCCGCCTGGAGGGGTGGGATACGCAGTATTTT.

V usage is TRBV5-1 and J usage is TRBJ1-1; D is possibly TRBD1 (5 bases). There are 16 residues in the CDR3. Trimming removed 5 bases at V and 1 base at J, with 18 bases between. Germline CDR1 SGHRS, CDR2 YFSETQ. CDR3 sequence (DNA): TGCGCCAGCAGATCGACAGTCGGGCGGCCGAACACTGAAGCTTTCTTT. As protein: CASRSTVGRPNTEAFF.

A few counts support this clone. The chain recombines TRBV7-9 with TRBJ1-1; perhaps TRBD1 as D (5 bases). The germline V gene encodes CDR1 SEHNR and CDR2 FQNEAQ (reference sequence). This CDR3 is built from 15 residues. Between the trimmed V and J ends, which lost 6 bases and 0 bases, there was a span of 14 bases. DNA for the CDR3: TGTGCCAGCAGTCGCGCGACAGTACTGAACACTGAAGCTTTCTTT. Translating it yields CASSRATVLNTEAFF.

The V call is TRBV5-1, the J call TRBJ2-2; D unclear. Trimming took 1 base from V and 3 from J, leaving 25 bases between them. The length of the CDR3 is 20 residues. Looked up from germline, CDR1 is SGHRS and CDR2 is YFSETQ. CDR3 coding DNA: TGCGCCAGCAGCTTGCCAGACATTACGAGGTGGCAGGTGGACACCGGGGAGCTGTTTTTT. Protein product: CASSLPDITRWQVDTGELFF.

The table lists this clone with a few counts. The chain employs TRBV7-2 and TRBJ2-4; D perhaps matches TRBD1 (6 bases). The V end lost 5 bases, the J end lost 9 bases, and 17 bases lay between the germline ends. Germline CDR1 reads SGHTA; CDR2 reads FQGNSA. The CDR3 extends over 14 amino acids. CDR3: CASSVFQGWGIQYF. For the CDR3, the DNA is TGTGCCAGCAGCGTGTTTCAGGGGTGGGGCATTCAGTACTTC.

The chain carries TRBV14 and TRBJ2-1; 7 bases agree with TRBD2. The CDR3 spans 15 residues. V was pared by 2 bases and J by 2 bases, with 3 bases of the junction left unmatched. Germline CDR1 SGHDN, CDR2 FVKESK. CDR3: CASSQISGAYNEQFF. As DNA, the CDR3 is TGTGCCAGCAGCCAAATAAGCGGGGCCTACAATGAGCAGTTCTTC.